The clone carrying this TCR beta chain was detected once. Other DNA variants within this sample encode the same CDR3. The sample is drawn from a study of control samples from healthy donors and cancer patients. Sequencing used immunoSEQ multiplex PCR; TCRdb keeps in-frame clones, though not all of them. Of approximately 130,000 clones listed, around nine tenths are singletons. Specimen: blood. This TCR derives from a middle-aged man in good health.

The CDR3: CASSLGPQETQYF. Written as DNA, the CDR3 is TGTGCCAGCAGCTTAGGACCCCAAGAGACCCAGTACTTC. The V gene is TRBV7-2, the J gene TRBJ2-5; D uncertain. The V gene lost 1 base and the J gene lost 1 base, with 4 bases spanning the gap. The CDR3 extends over 13 amino acids. The germline V gene encodes CDR1 SGHTA and CDR2 FQGNSA.